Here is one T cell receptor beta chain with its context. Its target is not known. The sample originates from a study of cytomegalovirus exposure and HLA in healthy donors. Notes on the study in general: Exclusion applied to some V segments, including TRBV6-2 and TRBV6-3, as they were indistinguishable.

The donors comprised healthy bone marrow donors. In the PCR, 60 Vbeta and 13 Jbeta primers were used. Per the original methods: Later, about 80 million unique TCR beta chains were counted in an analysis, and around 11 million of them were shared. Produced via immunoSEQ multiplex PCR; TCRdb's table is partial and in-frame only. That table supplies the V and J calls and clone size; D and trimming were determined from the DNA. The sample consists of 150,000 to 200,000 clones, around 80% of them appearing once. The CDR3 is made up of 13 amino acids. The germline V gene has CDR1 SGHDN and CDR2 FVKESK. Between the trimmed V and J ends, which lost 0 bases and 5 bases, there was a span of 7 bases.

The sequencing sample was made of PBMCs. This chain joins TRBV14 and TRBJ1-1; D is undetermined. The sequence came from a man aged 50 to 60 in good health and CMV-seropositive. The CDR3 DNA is TGTGCCAGCAGCCAAGAGAGGGTAACTGAAGCTTTCTTT. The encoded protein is CASSQERVTEAFF.